This TCR beta chain was found in a study of control samples from healthy donors and cancer patients. This CDR3 is 16 amino acids long. Trimming stripped 1 base from V and 1 base from J, with 14 bases between. Looked up from germline, CDR1 is SGHRS and CDR2 is YFSETQ. Clones were read by immunoSEQ multiplex PCR, and TCRdb kept only the in-frame ones, dropping some. The data contain over 200,000 clones, over 70% of them singletons. The chain carries TRBV5-1 and TRBJ2-5; D is possibly TRBD2 (5 bases). What was sequenced was PBMCs. The origin of this receptor is a woman aged 55 to 70 with lung cancer. The CDR3 bases are TGCGCCAGCAGCTTGAGGCAGGAGCGGATCCAAGAGACCCAGTACTTC. Its translation: CASSLRQERIQETQYF.